These T cell receptor beta chains were read from a single sample in a study of shared clonotypes between healthy human individuals. TCRdb keeps only in-frame clones here, not all; method: immunoSEQ multiplex PCR. In the table there are approximately 2,200,000 clones, roughly 91% of which are singletons. The sequencing input was naive CD8+ T cells from PBMCs. The source of these receptors is a man aged 18 to 35 in good health. Some clones in this sample may be carry-over from other donors' samples. The CDR3 runs from the conserved cysteine through the conserved F or W. The D gene is left open where the match is weak.

TGTGCCAGCAGTTTATCCCGGGACATCACATTGCGTGAGCAGTTCTTC | CASSLSRDITLREQFF | TRBV27 | . | TRBJ2-1
TGCGCCAGCAGCCAAGATCCCACAGACTCCTACAATGAGCAGTTCTTC | CASSQDPTDSYNEQFF | TRBV4-1 | . | TRBJ2-1
TGCGCCAGCAGCCAAGAGCCCGGACGGCGAGGGAACTATGGCTACACCTTC | CASSQEPGRRGNYGYTF | TRBV4-1 | . | TRBJ1-2
TGTGCCAGCAGCTTAGTAGCCCGGGGTGAGACTGAAGCTTTCTTT | CASSLVARGETEAFF | TRBV7-6 | . | TRBJ1-1
TGTGCCACCACAGGGGGCGAACTGAACACTGAAGCTTTCTTT | CATTGGELNTEAFF | TRBV19 | TRBD1 | TRBJ1-1
TGTGCCAGCAGTGAGGGCGGACGCTTGTTAGAGCAGTACTTC | CASSEGGRLLEQYF | TRBV2 | . | TRBJ2-7
TGTGCCAGCAGTACTTACCGGGACGGAGGTTACGAGCAGTACTTC | CASSTYRDGGYEQYF | TRBV28 | . | TRBJ2-7
TGTGCCAGCAGCCGGACAGGGGGGCCAGGGACCCAGTACTTC | CASSRTGGPGTQYF | TRBV28 | TRBD1 | TRBJ2-5
TGTGCCAGCAGTCGGACTTCGGTTAACTATGGCTACACCTTC | CASSRTSVNYGYTF | TRBV6-1 | . | TRBJ1-2
TGTGCCAGCAGCTTTTGGACCTACACAGATACGCAGTATTTT | CASSFWTYTDTQYF | TRBV7-2 | . | TRBJ2-3
TGCGCCAGCAGCCTGGACTCGGACCGGGGCGGGGAGCTGTTTTTT | CASSLDSDRGGELFF | TRBV5-1 | . | TRBJ2-2
TGTGCCAGCAGCTTAGGGGGGCCCTATGGCTACACCTTC | CASSLGGPYGYTF | TRBV7-6 | . | TRBJ1-2
TGCAGCGTTGAAATTGTTGGGTACGAGCAGTACTTC | CSVEIVGYEQYF | TRBV29-1 | . | TRBJ2-7
TGTGCCAGCAGCCCCGAACGGGACTACAATGAGCAGTTCTTC | CASSPERDYNEQFF | TRBV7-2 | . | TRBJ2-1
TGTGCCAGCAGTGTTTCCGGCAGGGAAGCTGAAGCTTTCTTT | CASSVSGREAEAFF | TRBV25-1 | . | TRBJ1-1